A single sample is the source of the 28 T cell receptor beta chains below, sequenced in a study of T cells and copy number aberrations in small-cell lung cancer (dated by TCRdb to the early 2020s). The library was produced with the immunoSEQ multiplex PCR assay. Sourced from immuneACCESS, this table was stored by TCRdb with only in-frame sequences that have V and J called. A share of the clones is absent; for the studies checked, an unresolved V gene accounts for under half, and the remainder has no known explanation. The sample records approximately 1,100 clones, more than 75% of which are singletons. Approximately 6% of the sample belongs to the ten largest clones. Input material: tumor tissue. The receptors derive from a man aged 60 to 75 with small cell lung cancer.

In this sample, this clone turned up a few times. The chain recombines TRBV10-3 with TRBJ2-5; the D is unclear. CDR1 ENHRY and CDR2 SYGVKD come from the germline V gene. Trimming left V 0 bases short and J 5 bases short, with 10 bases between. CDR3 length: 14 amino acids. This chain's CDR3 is CAISESMDEETQYF. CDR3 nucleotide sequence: TGTGCCATCAGTGAGTCTATGGATGAGGAGACCCAGTACTTC.

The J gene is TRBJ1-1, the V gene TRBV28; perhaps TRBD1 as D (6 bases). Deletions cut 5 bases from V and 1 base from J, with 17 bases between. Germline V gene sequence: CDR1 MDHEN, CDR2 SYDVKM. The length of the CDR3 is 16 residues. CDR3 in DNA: TGTGCCAGCAGTGGGGGCAACACGGGAGAGAACACTGAAGCTTTCTTT. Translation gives CASSGGNTGENTEAFF.

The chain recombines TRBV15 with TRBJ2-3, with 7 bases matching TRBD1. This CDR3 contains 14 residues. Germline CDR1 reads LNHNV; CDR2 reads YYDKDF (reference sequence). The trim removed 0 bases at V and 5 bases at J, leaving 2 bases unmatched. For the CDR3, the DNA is TGTGCCACCAGCAGAGACAGGGGGTTAGATACGCAGTATTTT. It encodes CATSRDRGLDTQYF.

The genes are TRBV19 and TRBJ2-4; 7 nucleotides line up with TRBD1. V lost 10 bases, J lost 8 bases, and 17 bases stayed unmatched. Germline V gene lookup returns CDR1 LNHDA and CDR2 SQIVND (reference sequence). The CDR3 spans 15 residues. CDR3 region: CATSPRQGELHIQYF. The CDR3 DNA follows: TGTGCCACCTCACCACGGCAGGGGGAGTTGCACATTCAGTACTTC.

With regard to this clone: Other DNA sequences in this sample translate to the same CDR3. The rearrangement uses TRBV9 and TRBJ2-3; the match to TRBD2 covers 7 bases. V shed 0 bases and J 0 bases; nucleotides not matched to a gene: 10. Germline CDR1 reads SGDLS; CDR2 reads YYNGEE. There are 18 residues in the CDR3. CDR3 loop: CASSVEGGDSLSTDTQYF. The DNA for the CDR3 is TGTGCCAGCAGCGTAGAGGGAGGGGACTCTCTGAGCACAGATACGCAGTATTTT.

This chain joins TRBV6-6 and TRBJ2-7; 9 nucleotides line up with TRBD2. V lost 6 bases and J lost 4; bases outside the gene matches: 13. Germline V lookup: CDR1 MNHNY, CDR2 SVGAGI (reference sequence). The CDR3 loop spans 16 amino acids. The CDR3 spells CASRKSSAGGPYEQYF. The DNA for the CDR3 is TGTGCCAGCAGGAAGTCGAGCGCGGGAGGGCCGTACGAGCAGTACTTC.

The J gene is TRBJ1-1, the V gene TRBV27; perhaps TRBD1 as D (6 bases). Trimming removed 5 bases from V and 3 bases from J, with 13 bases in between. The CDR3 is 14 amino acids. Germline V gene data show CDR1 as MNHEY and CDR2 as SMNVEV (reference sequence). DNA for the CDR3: TGTGCCAGCAGTCGGGGGCGAATGGACACTGAAGCTTTCTTT. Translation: CASSRGRMDTEAFF.

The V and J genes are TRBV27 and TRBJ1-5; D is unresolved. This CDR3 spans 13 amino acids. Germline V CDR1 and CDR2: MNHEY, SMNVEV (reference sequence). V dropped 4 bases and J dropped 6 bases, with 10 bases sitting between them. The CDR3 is CASSSSVGQPQHF. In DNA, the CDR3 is TGTGCCAGCAGTTCATCGGTCGGTCAGCCCCAGCATTTT.

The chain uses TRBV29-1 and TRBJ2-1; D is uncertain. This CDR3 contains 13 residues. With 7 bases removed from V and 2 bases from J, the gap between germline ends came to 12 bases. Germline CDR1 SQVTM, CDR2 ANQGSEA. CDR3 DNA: TGCAGCGGTGGGCTTGGGGCCTACAATGAGCAGTTCTTC. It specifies CSGGLGAYNEQFF.

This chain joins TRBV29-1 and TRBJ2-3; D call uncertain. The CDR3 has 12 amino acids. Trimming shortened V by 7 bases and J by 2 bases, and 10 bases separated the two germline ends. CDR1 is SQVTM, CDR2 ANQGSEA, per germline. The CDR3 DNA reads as TGCAGCGCAACAACATCCACAGATACGCAGTATTTT. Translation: CSATTSTDTQYF.

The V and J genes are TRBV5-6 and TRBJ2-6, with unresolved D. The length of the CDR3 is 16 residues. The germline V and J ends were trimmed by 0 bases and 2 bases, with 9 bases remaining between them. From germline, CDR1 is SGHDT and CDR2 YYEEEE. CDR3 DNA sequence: TGTGCCAGCAGCTTGGGGCCCACCACTGGGGCCAACGTCCTGACTTTC. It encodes CASSLGPTTGANVLTF.

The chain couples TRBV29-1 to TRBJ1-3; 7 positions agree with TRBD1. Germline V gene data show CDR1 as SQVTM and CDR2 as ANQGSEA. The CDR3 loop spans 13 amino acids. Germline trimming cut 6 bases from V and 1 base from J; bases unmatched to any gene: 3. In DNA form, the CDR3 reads TGCAGCGTACTGACAGGGTCTGGAAACACCATATATTTT. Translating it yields CSVLTGSGNTIYF.

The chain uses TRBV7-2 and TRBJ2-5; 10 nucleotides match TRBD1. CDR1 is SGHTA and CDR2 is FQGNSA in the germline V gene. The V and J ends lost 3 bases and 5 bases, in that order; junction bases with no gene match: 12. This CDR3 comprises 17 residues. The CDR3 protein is CASSLYKTGGVRETQYF. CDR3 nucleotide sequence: TGTGCCAGCAGCTTGTATAAGACAGGGGGCGTTAGGGAGACCCAGTACTTC.

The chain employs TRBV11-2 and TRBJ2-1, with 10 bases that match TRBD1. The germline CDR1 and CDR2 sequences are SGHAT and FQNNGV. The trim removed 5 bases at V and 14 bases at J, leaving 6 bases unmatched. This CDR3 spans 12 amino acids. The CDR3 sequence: CASSPSGQGKFF. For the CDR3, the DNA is TGTGCCAGCAGCCCCTCGGGACAGGGGAAGTTCTTC.

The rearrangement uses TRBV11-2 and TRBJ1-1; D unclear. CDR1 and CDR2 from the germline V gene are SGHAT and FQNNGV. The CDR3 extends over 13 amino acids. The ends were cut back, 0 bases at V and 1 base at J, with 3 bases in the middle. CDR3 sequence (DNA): TGTGCCAGCAGCTTAGATCGGAACACTGAAGCTTTCTTT. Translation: CASSLDRNTEAFF.

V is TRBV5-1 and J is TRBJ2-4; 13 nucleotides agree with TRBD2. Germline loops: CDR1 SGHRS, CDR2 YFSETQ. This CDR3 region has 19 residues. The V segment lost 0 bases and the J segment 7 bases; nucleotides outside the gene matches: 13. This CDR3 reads CASSLDRTSGSRSLNIQYF. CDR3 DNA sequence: TGCGCCAGCAGCTTGGACCGGACTAGCGGGAGCAGGAGCTTGAACATTCAGTACTTC.

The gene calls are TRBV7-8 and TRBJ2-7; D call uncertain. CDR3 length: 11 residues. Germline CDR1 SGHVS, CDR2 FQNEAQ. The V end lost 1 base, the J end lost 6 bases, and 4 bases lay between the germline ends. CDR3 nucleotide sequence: TGTGCCAGCAGCTTAGGGGTCGAGCAGTACTTC. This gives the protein CASSLGVEQYF.

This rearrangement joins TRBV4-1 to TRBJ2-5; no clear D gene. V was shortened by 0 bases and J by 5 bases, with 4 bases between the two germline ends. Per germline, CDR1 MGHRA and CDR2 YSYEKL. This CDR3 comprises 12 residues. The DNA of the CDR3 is TGCGCCAGCAGCCAAGATTTTGAGACCCAGTACTTC. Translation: CASSQDFETQYF.

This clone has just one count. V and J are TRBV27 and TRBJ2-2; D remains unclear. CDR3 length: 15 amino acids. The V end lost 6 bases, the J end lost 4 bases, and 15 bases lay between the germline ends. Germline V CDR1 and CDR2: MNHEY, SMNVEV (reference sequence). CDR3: CASRMLAVGTGELFF. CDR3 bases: TGTGCCAGCAGAATGCTCGCAGTCGGCACCGGGGAGCTGTTTTTT.

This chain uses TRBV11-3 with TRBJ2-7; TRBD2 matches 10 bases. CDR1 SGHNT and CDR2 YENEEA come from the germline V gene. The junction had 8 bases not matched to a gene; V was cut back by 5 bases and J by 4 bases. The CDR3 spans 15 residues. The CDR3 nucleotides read TGTGCCAGCAGCGCGACCGGGACTAGCGCATACGAGCAGTACTTC. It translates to CASSATGTSAYEQYF.

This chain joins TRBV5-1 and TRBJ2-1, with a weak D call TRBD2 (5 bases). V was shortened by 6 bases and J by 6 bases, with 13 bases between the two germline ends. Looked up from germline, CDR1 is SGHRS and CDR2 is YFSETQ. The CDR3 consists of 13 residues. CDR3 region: CASKEAEVNEQFF. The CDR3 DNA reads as TGCGCCAGCAAGGAGGCCGAAGTCAATGAGCAGTTCTTC. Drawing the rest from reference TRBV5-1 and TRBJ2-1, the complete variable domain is KAGVTQTPRYLIKTRGQQVTLSCSPISGHRSVSWYQQTPGQGLQFLFEYFSETQRNKGNFPGRFSGRQFSNSRSEMNVSTLELGDSALYLCASKEAEVNEQFFGPGTRLTVL.

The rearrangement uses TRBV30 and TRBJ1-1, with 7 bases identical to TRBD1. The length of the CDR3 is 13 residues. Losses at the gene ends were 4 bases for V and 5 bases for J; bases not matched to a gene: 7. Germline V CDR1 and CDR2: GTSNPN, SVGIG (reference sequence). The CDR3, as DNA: TGTGCCTGGAAGGGGACAGTCGGGACTGAAGCTTTCTTT. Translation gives CAWKGTVGTEAFF.

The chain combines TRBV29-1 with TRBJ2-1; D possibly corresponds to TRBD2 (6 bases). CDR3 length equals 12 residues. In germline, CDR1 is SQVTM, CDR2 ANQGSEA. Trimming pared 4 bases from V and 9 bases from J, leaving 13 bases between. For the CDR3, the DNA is TGCAGCGTTGCGTTAGCGGCCTTTGAGCAGTTCTTC. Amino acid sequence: CSVALAAFEQFF.

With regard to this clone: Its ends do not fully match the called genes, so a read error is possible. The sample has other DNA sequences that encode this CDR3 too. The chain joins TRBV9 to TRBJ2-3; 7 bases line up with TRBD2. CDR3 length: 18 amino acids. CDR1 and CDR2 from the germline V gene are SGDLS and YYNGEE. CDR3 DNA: TGTGCCAGCAGTGTAGAGGGAGGGGACTCTCTGAGCACAGATACGCAGTATTTT. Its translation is CASSVEGGDSLSTDTQYF.

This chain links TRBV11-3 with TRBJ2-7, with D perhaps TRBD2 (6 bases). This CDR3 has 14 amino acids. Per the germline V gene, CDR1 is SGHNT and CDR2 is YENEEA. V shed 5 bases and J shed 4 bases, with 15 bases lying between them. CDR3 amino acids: CASSPPGDHYEQYF. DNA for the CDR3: TGTGCCAGCAGCCCGCCGGGGGACCATTACGAGCAGTACTTC.

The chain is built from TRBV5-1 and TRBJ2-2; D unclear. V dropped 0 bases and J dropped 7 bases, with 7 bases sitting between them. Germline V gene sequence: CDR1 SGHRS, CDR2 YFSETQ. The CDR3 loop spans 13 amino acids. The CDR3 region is CASSLGLRGELFF. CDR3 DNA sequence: TGCGCCAGCAGCTTGGGACTCCGCGGGGAGCTGTTTTTT.

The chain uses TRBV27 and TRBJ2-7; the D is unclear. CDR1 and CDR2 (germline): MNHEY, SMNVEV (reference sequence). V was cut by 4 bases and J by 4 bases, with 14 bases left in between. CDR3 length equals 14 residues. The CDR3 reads CASSYGMGSYEQYF. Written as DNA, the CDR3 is TGTGCCAGCAGTTACGGAATGGGGTCTTACGAGCAGTACTTC.

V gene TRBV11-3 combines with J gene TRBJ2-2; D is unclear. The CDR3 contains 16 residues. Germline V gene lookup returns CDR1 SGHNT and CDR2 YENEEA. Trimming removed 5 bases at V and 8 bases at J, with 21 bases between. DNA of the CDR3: TGTGCCAGCAGCAGGGCTAGTGAGTCGAGACTGGGGGAGCTGTTTTTT. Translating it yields CASSRASESRLGELFF.